The 31 T cell receptor beta chains below were found in one sample sequenced in a study of cytomegalovirus exposure and HLA in healthy donors. This PCR relied on a set of 60 Vbeta primers and 13 Jbeta primers. Profiled with immunoSEQ multiplex PCR; TCRdb holds only in-frame clones, not every one. The sample includes nearly 110,000 clones, 70% to 75% seen only once; the top ten take about 2.8%. Source material: PBMCs. The receptors originated from a female donor in good health and CMV-seronegative.

This clone was recorded only once. The chain carries TRBV28 and TRBJ1-1; D perhaps matches TRBD1 (6 bases). The V and J ends lost 10 bases and 2 bases respectively, with 17 bases between them. The CDR3 totals 14 residues. The V gene's germline CDR1 is MDHEN and CDR2 SYDVKM. CDR3 DNA sequence: TGTGCCACCTTTTTTCCGACAGGCAACACTGAAGCTTTCTTT. Its translation: CATFFPTGNTEAFF.

DNA for the CDR3: TGTGCCACCTGGACAGGGCATCAGCCCCAGCATTTT. Its protein is CATWTGHQPQHF. The rearrangement links TRBV15 to TRBJ1-5; 8 bases are a match to TRBD1. Germline CDR1 is LNHNV and CDR2 is YYDKDF (reference sequence). V shed 8 bases and J 5 bases; nucleotides not matched to a gene: 2. The CDR3 loop spans 12 amino acids. Full variable domain (remainder filled in from reference TRBV15 and TRBJ1-5): DAMVIQNPRYQVTQFGKPVTLSCSQTLNHNVMYWYQQKSSQAPKLLFHYYDKDFNNEADTPDNFQSRRPNTSFCFLDIRSPGLGDTAMYLCATWTGHQPQHFGDGTRLSIL.

In this sample, this clone turned up a few times. V is TRBV5-5 and J is TRBJ1-1, with 8 bases that match TRBD1. Germline-derived CDR1 and CDR2 are SGHKS and YYEKEE (reference sequence). The CDR3 sequence is 14 residues long. The junction had 5 bases not matched to a gene; V was cut back by 2 bases and J by 5 bases. The DNA for the CDR3 is TGTGCCAGCAGCTTAGGCAGGGGGCGGACTGAAGCTTTCTTT. Its translation is CASSLGRGRTEAFF.

The chain joins TRBV11-2 to TRBJ2-7, with 8 bases lining up with TRBD2. CDR3 length equals 17 residues. CDR1 is SGHAT, CDR2 FQNNGV, per germline. V dropped 5 bases and J dropped 0; count of bases not matched to a gene: 12. CDR3 residues: CASSALGGRTSSYEQYF. DNA for the CDR3: TGTGCCAGCAGCGCCTTGGGCGGGAGGACCTCCTCCTACGAGCAGTACTTC.

The gene calls are TRBV4-3 and TRBJ1-2, with 10 bases that match TRBD1. The V segment lost 0 bases and the J segment 4 bases; nucleotides outside the gene matches: 8. This CDR3 is 17 amino acids long. The germline V gene encodes CDR1 LGHNA and CDR2 YSLEER. In DNA, the CDR3 is TGCGCCAGCAGCCAAGATCAGGGGACAGGGGCTCTCTATGGCTACACCTTC. It encodes CASSQDQGTGALYGYTF.

V and J are TRBV9 and TRBJ1-3; 8 bases map to TRBD1. V dropped 4 bases and J dropped 1; count of bases not matched to a gene: 4. The CDR3 runs 15 residues. Germline V gene sequence: CDR1 SGDLS, CDR2 YYNGEE. The CDR3 region is CASSPRQGSGNTIYF. The CDR3 region has the DNA TGTGCCAGCAGCCCACGACAGGGGTCTGGAAACACCATATATTTT.

This chain connects TRBV10-1 to TRBJ1-2; D ambiguous. V lost 10 bases and J 4 bases, leaving 16 bases between the germline ends. The CDR3 is 13 amino acids. The germline gives CDR1 WNHNN, CDR2 SYGVQD (reference sequence). This CDR3 reads CAKAGGWIYGYTF. Written as DNA, the CDR3 is TGCGCCAAAGCGGGAGGTTGGATCTATGGCTACACCTTC.

CDR3 sequence reads: CASSPNRDRVGEQYF. The CDR3 DNA sequence: TGTGCCAGCAGCCCTAACCGGGACAGGGTTGGCGAGCAGTACTTC. The rearrangement links TRBV5-4 to TRBJ2-7, with TRBD1 matching 9 bases. V dropped 4 bases and J dropped 6; count of bases not matched to a gene: 11. CDR1 and CDR2 (germline): SGHNT, YYREEE (reference sequence). CDR3 length equals 15 residues.

This chain links TRBV4-1 with TRBJ2-3, with 7 bases aligning to TRBD1. The ends lost 4 bases at V and 6 bases at J; junction bases unmatched: 4. The CDR3 runs 13 residues. Germline-derived CDR1 and CDR2 are MGHRA and YSYEKL. The CDR3 coding sequence is TGCGCCAGCAGCCCGGCACAGGGGGATACGCAGTATTTT. This translates into CASSPAQGDTQYF.

This chain connects TRBV15 to TRBJ2-7; 8 bases align to TRBD2. CDR3 length: 17 residues. Germline lookup yields CDR1 LNHNV and CDR2 YYDKDF (reference sequence). V lost 0 bases to trimming and J lost 6 bases; unmatched junction nucleotides: 13. CDR3 amino acids: CATSRDPTRSGRFEQYF. DNA of the CDR3: TGTGCCACCAGCAGAGATCCAACAAGAAGCGGGAGATTCGAGCAGTACTTC. Together with reference TRBV15 and TRBJ2-7, the CDR3 gives the full variable domain: DAMVIQNPRYQVTQFGKPVTLSCSQTLNHNVMYWYQQKSSQAPKLLFHYYDKDFNNEADTPDNFQSRRPNTSFCFLDIRSPGLGDTAMYLCATSRDPTRSGRFEQYFGPGTRLTVT.

This clone has just a few counts. The V call is TRBV5-5, the J call TRBJ2-7; no clear D gene. V was cut by 2 bases and J by 0 bases, with 12 bases left in between. Germline V lookup: CDR1 SGHKS, CDR2 YYEKEE (reference sequence). CDR3 length equals 15 residues. The CDR3 DNA reads as TGTGCCAGCAGCTTTAGGCCTTCTAGCTCCTACGAGCAGTACTTC. This translates into CASSFRPSSSYEQYF.

The chain employs TRBV7-2 and TRBJ2-7; D is uncertain. Germline V lookup: CDR1 SGHTA, CDR2 FQGNSA. V was shortened by 1 base and J by 6 bases, with 7 bases between the two germline ends. The CDR3 length is 12 residues. CDR3 amino acids: CASSLVFREQYF. CDR3 coding DNA: TGTGCCAGCAGCTTAGTCTTCCGCGAGCAGTACTTC.

The chain has TRBV19 and TRBJ1-3; no clear D gene. V shed 9 bases and J shed 4 bases, with 13 bases lying between them. CDR1 and CDR2 (germline): LNHDA, SQIVND (reference sequence). The CDR3 consists of 13 residues. CDR3 DNA: TGTGCCAGCTACGCCCGAGGAGGAAACACCATATATTTT. This translates into CASYARGGNTIYF.

This clone was counted a single time. J is TRBJ2-1 and V is TRBV7-3; 10 bases are shared with TRBD1. Germline CDR1 and CDR2: SGHTA and FQGTGA. The CDR3 runs to 16 residues. Trimming at V came to 5 bases and at J to 5 bases, leaving 9 bases not matched to a gene. The CDR3 spells CASSPWTGGIDNEQFF. Here the CDR3 DNA reads TGTGCCAGCAGCCCGTGGACAGGGGGAATTGACAATGAGCAGTTCTTC.

The chain employs TRBV5-1 and TRBJ2-3; TRBD1 matches at 8 bases. J was trimmed by 3 bases and V by 1 base; bases with no gene match: 4. The CDR3 consists of 15 residues. Germline values: CDR1 SGHRS, CDR2 YFSETQ. The CDR3 is CASSLTGGWTDTQYF. Written as DNA, the CDR3 is TGCGCCAGCAGCTTGACAGGGGGTTGGACAGATACGCAGTATTTT.

J is TRBJ1-1 and V is TRBV13, with D possibly matching TRBD1 (5 bases). The CDR3 covers 15 residues. Looked up from germline, CDR1 is PRHDT and CDR2 is FYEKMQ (reference sequence). Trimming pared 2 bases from V and 4 bases from J, leaving 14 bases between. CDR3 coding DNA: TGTGCCAGCAGCTTAATGTTGGCGCAGGGCACTGAAGCTTTCTTT. Amino acids: CASSLMLAQGTEAFF.

The rearrangement uses TRBV20-1 and TRBJ2-1, with D possibly TRBD2 on 5 matching bases. CDR1 and CDR2 from the germline V gene are DFQATT and SNEGSKA (reference sequence). V lost 1 base and J lost 7, with 5 bases in between. This CDR3 has 11 residues. DNA of the CDR3: TGCAGTGCTAGAGCGGGAAATGAGCAGTTCTTC. Protein product: CSARAGNEQFF.

The V call is TRBV7-6, the J call TRBJ2-2; D not resolved. Trimming pared 4 bases from V and 1 base from J, leaving 7 bases between. The CDR3 totals 14 residues. The V gene's germline CDR1 is SGHVS and CDR2 FNYEAQ. The CDR3 region is CASSSRVNTGELFF. The DNA of the CDR3 is TGTGCCAGCAGCTCCCGGGTGAACACCGGGGAGCTGTTTTTT. The complete variable domain, with remaining parts taken from reference TRBV7-6 and TRBJ2-2, reads GAGVSQSPRYKVTKRGQDVALRCDPISGHVSLYWYRQALGQGPEFLTYFNYEAQQDKSGLPNDRFSAERPEGSISTLTIQRTEQRDSAMYRCASSSRVNTGELFFGEGSRLTVL.

The chain joins TRBV2 to TRBJ2-3; D is perhaps TRBD1 (6 bases). CDR1 and CDR2 (germline): SNHLY, FYNNEI. Trimming took off 6 bases at V and 4 bases at J, with 11 bases between the two ends. CDR3 size: 13 residues. CDR3: CASRPQGSDTQYF. The DNA for the CDR3 is TGTGCCAGCAGGCCACAGGGATCAGATACGCAGTATTTT.

The J gene is TRBJ1-2, the V gene TRBV5-4, with 7 bases identical to TRBD1. V lost 4 bases to trimming and J lost 4 bases; unmatched junction nucleotides: 7. The CDR3 loop spans 14 amino acids. Germline-derived CDR1 and CDR2 are SGHNT and YYREEE (reference sequence). CDR3 amino acids: CASSIDRATYGYTF. CDR3 DNA: TGTGCCAGCAGCATCGACAGGGCCACCTATGGCTACACCTTC.

The CDR3 protein is CASSVGLQGPVAGELFF. The CDR3 nucleotides are TGTGCCAGCAGCGTAGGTTTGCAGGGTCCCGTGGCCGGGGAGCTGTTTTTT. The gene calls are TRBV9 and TRBJ2-2; D may be TRBD1 (5 bases). There are 17 residues in the CDR3. Germline values: CDR1 SGDLS, CDR2 YYNGEE. V lost 0 bases and J lost 6, with 18 bases in between.

The V and J genes are TRBV30 and TRBJ1-4, with D perhaps matching TRBD1 (6 bases). The CDR3 runs to 15 residues. Trimming pared 0 bases from V and 1 base from J, leaving 9 bases between. Germline V gene lookup returns CDR1 GTSNPN and CDR2 SVGIG (reference sequence). The CDR3 DNA reads as TGTGCCTGGAGTGTACAGGGAGTAACTAATGAAAAACTGTTTTTT. It is translated as CAWSVQGVTNEKLFF.

The chain joins TRBV5-4 to TRBJ2-7; D is possibly TRBD2 (6 bases). The CDR3 runs 15 residues. In germline, CDR1 is SGHNT, CDR2 YYREEE (reference sequence). Trimming shortened V by 4 bases and J by 4 bases, and 18 bases separated the two germline ends. This CDR3 is CASSRGVAEGYEQYF. As DNA, the CDR3 is TGTGCCAGCAGCCGAGGGGTAGCGGAGGGGTACGAGCAGTACTTC.

The chain joins TRBV7-8 to TRBJ1-4; no definite D call. This CDR3 has 16 residues. Looked up from germline, CDR1 is SGHVS and CDR2 is FQNEAQ. Trimming stripped 0 bases from V and 4 bases from J, with 12 bases between. The CDR3 sequence is CASSLARQADNEKLFF. DNA for the CDR3: TGTGCCAGCAGCTTAGCTCGCCAGGCAGATAATGAAAAACTGTTTTTT.

This chain uses TRBV19 with TRBJ1-2; D not certain. The germline gives CDR1 LNHDA, CDR2 SQIVND (reference sequence). V was cut by 10 bases and J by 8 bases, with 20 bases left in between. The CDR3 covers 13 residues. CDR3 DNA sequence: TGTGCCACAACGAGCGCGGTCCCGGGGGGCTACACCTTC. It encodes CATTSAVPGGYTF.

This chain links TRBV7-3 with TRBJ2-3, with a possible D match to TRBD2 (6 bases). CDR3 size: 14 residues. Trimming removed 3 bases at V and 3 bases at J, with 10 bases between. Per germline, CDR1 SGHTA and CDR2 FQGTGA. In DNA form, the CDR3 reads TGTGCCAGCAGCTTGGGGCTAGCGACAGATACGCAGTATTTT. Protein product: CASSLGLATDTQYF. The whole variable domain, filled in from reference TRBV7-3 and TRBJ2-3, reads GAGVSQTPSNKVTEKGKYVELRCDPISGHTALYWYRQSLGQGPEFLIYFQGTGAADDSGLPNDRFFAVRPEGSVSTLKIQRTERGDSAVYLCASSLGLATDTQYFGPGTRLTVL.

Remarks on this clone: The junction differs from germline at one of its ends, possibly a read error. This chain joins TRBV5-6 and TRBJ2-7; 8 bases agree with TRBD1. The germline V gene encodes CDR1 SGHDT and CDR2 YYEEEE. The length of the CDR3 is 13 residues. The CDR3 protein is CASSLISGDRRDF. In DNA, the CDR3 is TGTGCCAGCAGCTTGATTTCGGGGGACAGGAGGGACTTC.

This chain joins TRBV19 and TRBJ1-2, with D possibly matching TRBD1 (6 bases). CDR1 is LNHDA, CDR2 SQIVND, per germline (reference sequence). The CDR3 is 11 amino acids. The V end lost 6 bases, the J end lost 5 bases, and 7 bases lay between the germline ends. CDR3 sequence (DNA): TGTGCCAGTAGAAGGGGGTATGGCTACACCTTC. It yields the protein CASRRGYGYTF.

This chain links TRBV7-8 with TRBJ2-3; D is unclear. V lost 5 bases to trimming and J lost 6 bases, with 12 bases between them. The germline V gene has CDR1 SGHVS and CDR2 FQNEAQ. The CDR3 totals 13 residues. CDR3 DNA: TGTGCCAGCAGCGTTAGTCTGTTGGATACGCAGTATTTT. Amino acids: CASSVSLLDTQYF.

This clone was observed a few times. For the CDR3, the DNA is TGTGCCAGCAGTCAATCCGGTTGGGGCAGGGGCGCCTACGAGCAGTACTTC. Translating gives CASSQSGWGRGAYEQYF. The chain employs TRBV28 and TRBJ2-7; possible D gene TRBD1, 6 bases. CDR3 size: 17 residues. Trimming took off 5 bases at V and 2 bases at J, with 22 bases between the two ends. Per the germline V gene, CDR1 is MDHEN and CDR2 is SYDVKM.

This clone turned up a few times. This chain joins TRBV4-1 and TRBJ2-1; 9 nucleotides line up with TRBD2. This CDR3 has 16 residues. After removal of 0 bases from V and 4 bases from J, the junction contained 4 bases not matched to a gene. Germline loops: CDR1 MGHRA, CDR2 YSYEKL. Here the CDR3 DNA reads TGCGCCAGCAGCCAAGATATGAGCGGGAGGTACAATGAGCAGTTCTTC. This encodes CASSQDMSGRYNEQFF.